This T cell receptor (beta chain) was sequenced during a study of response to subunit inactivated influenza vaccine. This clonotype has a handful of counts. V was trimmed by 7 bases and J by 4 bases, leaving 16 bases between them. The germline gives CDR1 MDHEN, CDR2 SYDVKM. This CDR3 spans 14 amino acids. TCRdb re-called the RT-PCR reads through MiXCR, storing one row per CDR3 protein. The sample carries around 500,000 distinct CDR3 sequences, roughly 9.7% recorded once. The source of this sequence is a man in his forties or fifties who received an inactivated influenza vaccine. The chain employs TRBV28 and TRBJ1-2, with D uncertain. The sample consisted of PBMCs from blood, taken around seven weeks after vaccination. The CDR3 is CASNPFSAGYGYTF. The CDR3 DNA sequence: TGTGCCAGCAACCCCTTTTCTGCCGGCTATGGCTACACCTTC.